Shown below are 19 T cell receptor beta chains from a single sample sequenced in a study of CD8+ T cells in alopecia areata. RNA extraction was followed by reverse transcription into cDNA, which acted as the sequencing template. TCRdb keeps only in-frame clones here, not all; method: immunoSEQ multiplex PCR. The repertoire yields about 110,000 clones, none seen only once; the top ten contain 15% to 20%. Sequenced material: lesional skin. The receptors stem from a C3H/HeJ mouse with alopecia areata. This mouse strain has H2-k as its MHC haplotype.

As concerns this clone: Any gene name here is a mouse gene name. The CDR3 extends 4 residues past the end of the read, so its final part is completed from the germline J gene. The J gene is TRBJ2-7, the V gene TRBV19; 7 nucleotides align to TRBD2. The CDR3 spans 15 residues. Trimming cost V 4 bases and J 0 bases; bases outside gene matches: 7. CDR1 and CDR2 (germline): FNHDT, SITEND (reference sequence). This CDR3 reads CASSPTGMSSYEQYF. The part of the CDR3 DNA that was read is TGTGCCAGCAGTCCGACTGGGATGAGCTCCTAT. Combining the CDR3 with reference TRBV19 and TRBJ2-7 gives the whole variable domain GGIITQTPKFLIGQEGQKLTLKCQQNFNHDTMYWYRQDSGKGLRLIYYSITENDLQKGDLSEGYDASREKKSSFSLTVTSAQKNEMAVFLCASSPTGMSSYEQYFGPGTRLTVL.

This clone has a handful of counts. Mouse names are used for the genes. The read is 4 residues too short to cover the CDR3 end, so that end is filled in from the germline J gene. The rearrangement joins TRBV16 to TRBJ2-7, with a possible D match to TRBD2 (7 bases). CDR3 size: 13 residues. Germline loops: CDR1 SGHSA, CDR2 FRNQAP. CDR3 residues: CASRMGGLYEQYF. Incomplete CDR3 DNA: TGTGCAAGCAGAATGGGGGGCCTTTAT.

Remarks on this clone: Any gene name here is a mouse gene name. The read falls 4 residues short of the CDR3 end, and the missing part is taken from the germline J gene. This chain links TRBV1 with TRBJ1-4; possibly TRBD1 for D (5 bases). V lost 3 bases, J lost 4 bases, and 12 bases lay in between. Germline CDR1 NSQYPW, CDR2 LRSPGD (reference sequence). CDR3 length: 15 residues. CDR3 residues: CTCSAPTENNERLFF. The CDR3 DNA, read in part, is TGCACCTGCAGTGCCCCGACAGAAAACAACGAA.

Concerning this clone itself: Mouse gene names and germline throughout. The read comes to an end 4 residues before the CDR3 does, leaving the germline J gene to fill in the end. This chain links TRBV13-2 with TRBJ2-7, with 9 bases identical to TRBD2. The CDR3 loop spans 13 amino acids. Looked up from germline, CDR1 is NNHNN and CDR2 is SYGAGS (reference sequence). CDR3 residues: CASGGLGLYEQYF. CDR3 bases read: TGTGCCAGCGGAGGACTGGGGCTTTAT.

Regarding this clone: Genes and germline come from the mouse. The CDR3 end falls 4 residues outside the read, so it is completed with the germline J gene. The V gene is TRBV17, the J gene TRBJ2-1; D unclear. Trimming removed 0 bases from V and 5 bases from J, with 5 bases in between. The CDR3 covers 13 residues. Looked up from germline, CDR1 is MNHDT and CDR2 is YYDKIL. CDR3: CASSRDYDAEQFF. The DNA read from the CDR3 is TGTGCTAGCAGTAGAGATTATGATGCT.

This clone was detected only a few times. Gene names are mouse gene names. Coverage ceases 4 residues before the CDR3 finishes, and the germline J gene fills in the end. This chain connects TRBV31 to TRBJ2-1; no clear D. Germline V CDR1 and CDR2: GKSSPN, SITVG. Trimming left V 3 bases short and J 0 bases short, with 3 bases between. This CDR3 has 12 residues. The sequenced CDR3 bases are TGTGCCTGGAGCCTTAACTATGCT. The encoded protein is CAWSLNYA. The complete CDR3 reads CAWSLNYAEQFF.

A remark on this clone: Gene names follow the mouse nomenclature. The read finishes 4 residues shy of the CDR3 end, and the germline J gene is used to complete it. This chain links TRBV13-2 with TRBJ2-2, with 10 bases matching TRBD1. Germline CDR1 is NNHNN and CDR2 is SYGAGS (reference sequence). V lost 0 bases to trimming and J lost 2 bases; unmatched junction nucleotides: 4. The CDR3 runs 17 residues. Partial CDR3 DNA: TGTGCCAGCGGTGATGCAAAGGACAGGGGGAACACCGGG. Translation: CASGDAKDRGNTG. The CDR3 in its entirety is CASGDAKDRGNTGQLYF.

This clone appeared a few times. Mouse germline and gene names are used. The observed sequence ends 4 residues before the CDR3 terminus, with the missing tail filled in from the germline J gene. V is TRBV13-3 and J is TRBJ2-1; TRBD1 agrees at 7 bases. This CDR3 region has 14 residues. Germline trimming cut 3 bases from V and 5 bases from J; bases unmatched to any gene: 5. The germline gives CDR1 NNHDY, CDR2 SYVADS. CDR3 in amino acids: CASSGQGRDAEQFF. CDR3 DNA, as far as it was read: TGTGCCAGCAGTGGACAGGGAAGGGATGCT.

This clone has a handful of counts. The genes and germline here are from mouse. Coverage ceases 4 residues before the CDR3 finishes, and the germline J gene fills in the end. The gene calls are TRBV1 and TRBJ1-1, with D maybe TRBD1 (5 bases). The V gene lost 0 bases and the J gene lost 1 base, with 9 bases spanning the gap. The CDR3 consists of 15 residues. Germline CDR1 and CDR2: NSQYPW and LRSPGD (reference sequence). The CDR3 protein is CTCSADRGRNTEVFF. The covered CDR3 bases are TGCACCTGCAGTGCAGATAGGGGAAGGAACACA. The whole variable domain, remainder taken from reference TRBV1 and TRBJ1-1, is VTLLEQNPRWRLVPRGQAVNLRCILKNSQYPWMSWYQQDLQKQLQWLFTLRSPGDKEVKSLPGADYLATRVTDTELRLQVANMSQGRTLYCTCSADRGRNTEVFFGKGTRLTVV.

This clone showed up many times. Gene names denote mouse genes. The read gets to within 4 residues of the CDR3 end, and the germline J gene fills in the rest. This sequence joins TRBV13-3 and TRBJ2-2; D may be TRBD1 (5 bases). This CDR3 region has 14 residues. Germline CDR1 reads NNHDY; CDR2 reads SYVADS. The V end lost 3 bases, the J end lost 4 bases, and 10 bases lay between the germline ends. This CDR3 is CASSVGEGTGQLYF. Incomplete CDR3 DNA: TGTGCCAGCAGTGTAGGGGAGGGCACCGGG.

This clone showed up many times. These gene names are mouse names. The CDR3 is cut off 4 residues early in the read; its end comes from the germline J gene. V and J are TRBV13-3 and TRBJ2-3, with D possibly matching TRBD1 (5 bases). Looked up from germline, CDR1 is NNHDY and CDR2 is SYVADS. The length of the CDR3 is 14 residues. Trimming removed 8 bases at V and 0 bases at J, with 13 bases between. CDR3 region: CASQETDSAETLYF. The sequenced CDR3 bases are TGTGCCAGTCAGGAGACAGATAGTGCAGAA.

This clone was seen a few times. The gene names here belong to mouse. The read ends 4 residues early relative to the CDR3; the germline J gene fills the gap. The chain carries TRBV13-3 and TRBJ1-2, with 9 bases fitting TRBD1. The CDR3 is 15 residues long. Per germline, CDR1 NNHDY and CDR2 SYVADS. After removal of 3 bases from V and 3 bases from J, the junction contained 6 bases not matched to a gene. CDR3 DNA, as far as it was read: TGTGCCAGCAGTGCCCGGGACAGGGATGACTCC. Translation gives CASSARDRDDS. The full-length CDR3 reads as CASSARDRDDSDYTF.

Worth noting for this clone: Mouse gene names and germline throughout. Read coverage stops 4 residues before the CDR3 terminus; the germline J gene supplies the remainder. The chain is built from TRBV13-3 and TRBJ2-5; tentatively, D is TRBD2 (7 bases). Trimming removed 5 bases at V and 2 bases at J, with 12 bases between. This CDR3 spans 14 amino acids. Per germline, CDR1 NNHDY and CDR2 SYVADS. The CDR3: CASREGGPQDTQYF. The sequenced part of the CDR3 DNA is TGTGCCAGCAGAGAGGGGGGCCCCCAAGAC.

This clone was seen a few times. All gene names here are mouse names. From the germline J gene comes the end of the CDR3, since the read stops 4 residues before it. The V call is TRBV17, the J call TRBJ2-5; 9 bases are shared with TRBD1. The CDR3 loop spans 15 amino acids. Germline CDR1 MNHDT, CDR2 YYDKIL. This chain's CDR3 is CASSRAPGQGDTQYF. The DNA read from the CDR3 is TGTGCTAGCAGTAGAGCTCCGGGACAGGGAGAC.

About this clone: Gene names follow the mouse nomenclature. Read sequence stops 4 residues before the CDR3 end, and the germline J gene provides the missing end. The chain recombines TRBV13-3 with TRBJ2-4; TRBD2 agrees at 10 bases. V was pared by 3 bases and J by 0 bases, with 7 bases of the junction left unmatched. The CDR3 length is 17 residues. Germline lookup yields CDR1 NNHDY and CDR2 SYVADS. The CDR3 reads CASSAPDWGTSQNTLYF. The covered CDR3 bases are TGTGCCAGCAGTGCCCCGGACTGGGGGACTAGTCAAAAC.

This clone was counted a few times. At residue 12, TCRdb's protein is not the same as the translated DNA, so the protein here was read from the DNA. Any gene name here is a mouse gene name. The CDR3 reads CASSFGQFSGNTLYF. The sequenced part of the CDR3 DNA is TGTGCCAGCAGTTTCGGACAATTTTCTGGAAATACG. The chain joins TRBV19 to TRBJ1-3, with D tentatively TRBD1 (5 bases). The read ends 3 residues early relative to the CDR3; the germline J gene fills the gap. The CDR3 length is 15 residues. V lost 4 bases and J lost 0, with 11 bases in between. Per germline, CDR1 FNHDT and CDR2 SITEND (reference sequence).

Concerning this clone: All gene names here are mouse names. The CDR3 region is CASSDPQGADTQYF. The sequenced part of the CDR3 DNA is TGTGCCAGCAGTGACCCCCAGGGGGCCGAC. V is TRBV13-1 and J is TRBJ2-5, with TRBD1 matching over 8 bases. The read stops 4 residues short of the end of the CDR3; the missing end is completed from the germline J gene. From germline, CDR1 is NSHNY and CDR2 SYGAGN. The CDR3 has 14 amino acids.

This clone was observed at least ten times. The gene names here belong to mouse. The read comes to an end 4 residues before the CDR3 does, leaving the germline J gene to fill in the end. The chain joins TRBV13-3 to TRBJ2-1, with TRBD1 as a possible D gene (6 bases). There are 15 residues in the CDR3. CDR1 and CDR2 from the germline V gene are NNHDY and SYVADS. V shed 0 bases and J shed 2 bases, with 9 bases lying between them. The sequenced CDR3 bases are TGTGCCAGCAGTGATGCTCGGACAGACTATGCT. It specifies CASSDARTDYA. The whole CDR3 protein is CASSDARTDYAEQFF.

Comment on this clone: The genes are named according to mouse. The CDR3 is cut off 4 residues early in the read; its end comes from the germline J gene. The chain recombines TRBV17 with TRBJ2-5; 8 bases map to TRBD1. The germline V gene encodes CDR1 MNHDT and CDR2 YYDKIL. CDR3 size: 14 residues. CDR3 region: CASSRGDRRDTQYF. The part of the CDR3 DNA that was read is TGTGCTAGCAGTAGGGGGGACAGGAGAGAC.